These 3 T cell receptor beta chains originate from one sample sequenced in a study of vaccination and CD4 T cells after COVID-19. No antigen has been identified for these receptors. This sample's treatment: approximately nine-day PBMC culture with coronavirus spike peptide pools or control peptides (ViraFEST assay). Harvesting of the unexposed donor's CD4+ T cells predated the COVID-19 pandemic (2011-2018). Cultured CD4+ T cells had their DNA profiled by the Oncomine TCR Beta short-read assay. The template was genomic DNA from cultured CD4+ T cells. TCRdb analysed the PCR reads with MiXCR anew, one entry per CDR3 protein. The top ten clones hold approximately 11% of a sample with 6,000 to 8,500 distinct CDR3 sequences, roughly 33% of them seen once. The specimen was CD4+ T cells from blood, cultured in vitro. The receptors shown here come from a human donor in good health.

This clonotype is termed medium-sized. This rearrangement joins TRBV20-1 to TRBJ1-1; D is unclear. CDR3 length: 14 amino acids. With 6 bases removed from V and 5 bases from J, the gap between germline ends came to 19 bases. Germline CDR1 DFQATT, CDR2 SNEGSKA (reference sequence). CDR3 bases: TGCAGTGCCACCCGACCGAGGGTGCGAACTGAAGCTTTCTTT. Protein sequence: CSATRPRVRTEAFF.

By its share, this clonotype is medium-sized (0.01 to 0.1%). V usage is TRBV20-1 and J usage is TRBJ2-7; D may be TRBD1 (6 bases). Per germline, CDR1 DFQATT and CDR2 SNEGSKA (reference sequence). The CDR3 is 12 residues long. V lost 5 bases to trimming and J lost 3 bases, with 11 bases between them. The CDR3 spells CSAPGVGYEQYF. The CDR3 bases are TGCAGTGCTCCAGGGGTCGGCTACGAGCAGTACTTC.

This clonotype was observed a few times. The V call is TRBV7-9, the J call TRBJ2-7; D gene uncertain. Trimming removed 2 bases from V and 2 bases from J, with 7 bases in between. Looked up from germline, CDR1 is SEHNR and CDR2 is FQNEAQ (reference sequence). This CDR3 contains 13 residues. The CDR3 loop reads CASSLTGTYEQYF. The CDR3 DNA is TGTGCCAGCAGCTTAACGGGTACCTACGAGCAGTACTTC.